The 14 T cell receptor beta chains below were found in one sample sequenced in a study of T cells in Graves' hyperthyroidism and ophthalmopathy. RNA transcripts yielded amplified TCR beta CDR3 regions. The TCR CDR3 was amplified in a first-round RT-PCR using the HTBI primer set. TCRdb independently ran MiXCR on the multiplex PCR reads; one entry per CDR3 protein. Of approximately 740,000 distinct CDR3 sequences in the sample, around 15% were seen once. Specimen: blood. The source is a woman aged 18 to 35 with Graves' hyperthyroidism.

The gene calls are TRBV20-1 and TRBJ2-7; 11 bases map to TRBD2. The CDR3 runs 14 residues. From germline, CDR1 is DFQATT and CDR2 SNEGSKA (reference sequence). Trimming at V came to 6 bases and at J to 7 bases, leaving 11 bases not matched to a gene. CDR3 region: CSARRASGRKEQYF. The CDR3 DNA is TGCAGTGCCCGTCGGGCTAGCGGGAGGAAGGAGCAGTACTTC.

This clonotype was detected many times. The genes are TRBV30 and TRBJ2-1; D call uncertain. Germline V lookup: CDR1 GTSNPN, CDR2 SVGIG (reference sequence). The CDR3 loop spans 13 amino acids. Deletions cut 3 bases from V and 6 bases from J, with 12 bases between. The chain's CDR3 is CAWSPLAINEQFF. As DNA, the CDR3 is TGTGCCTGGAGCCCCTTGGCGATCAATGAGCAGTTCTTC.

This clonotype has a count of ten or more. This sequence joins TRBV15 and TRBJ2-1, with 9 positions matching TRBD1. Trimming at V came to 0 bases and at J to 9 bases, leaving 9 bases not matched to a gene. This CDR3 is built from 16 residues. Germline values: CDR1 LNHNV, CDR2 YYDKDF (reference sequence). CDR3 in amino acids: CATSRDINRGHGEQFF. As DNA, the CDR3 is TGTGCCACCAGCAGAGATATAAACAGGGGGCATGGTGAGCAGTTCTTC.

Ten or more counts support this clonotype. CDR3 nucleotides: TGTGCCAGCAGCTTAGGGGAGGGCCCCTCCTACGAGCAGTACTTC. Encoded protein: CASSLGEGPSYEQYF. The V call is TRBV13, the J call TRBJ2-7; D might be TRBD2 (6 bases). The ends were cut back, 0 bases at V and 0 bases at J, with 9 bases in the middle. Germline loops: CDR1 PRHDT, CDR2 FYEKMQ (reference sequence). This CDR3 region has 15 residues. Based on the CDR3 plus reference TRBV13 and TRBJ2-7, the full variable domain is AAGVIQSPRHLIKEKRETATLKCYPIPRHDTVYWYQQGPGQDPQFLISFYEKMQSDKGSIPDRFSAQQFSDYHSELNMSSLELGDSALYFCASSLGEGPSYEQYFGPGTRLTVT.

This sequence joins TRBV20-1 and TRBJ2-2; D not resolved. Germline loops: CDR1 DFQATT, CDR2 SNEGSKA (reference sequence). Trimming took 2 bases from V and 0 from J, leaving 16 bases between them. CDR3 length: 17 amino acids. The CDR3 region is CSARPILGESNTGELFF. DNA of the CDR3: TGCAGTGCTAGACCGATACTGGGCGAATCGAACACCGGGGAGCTGTTTTTT.

This clonotype was counted ten times or more. This sequence joins TRBV11-2 and TRBJ2-1, with D unresolved. V dropped 2 bases and J dropped 9 bases, with 11 bases sitting between them. Per germline, CDR1 SGHAT and CDR2 FQNNGV. The CDR3 is made up of 13 amino acids. In DNA form, the CDR3 reads TGTGCCAGCAGCTTAAGGGTAGGATCTGAGCAGTTCTTC. Its protein is CASSLRVGSEQFF.

This clonotype has at least ten counts. The junction and the germline gene differ at one end; a read error may be behind it. The CDR3 DNA reads TGCAGTGCAAGAGACAGGGACTCTGGAAACACCATATATTTT. Residues: CSARDRDSGNTIYF. This chain uses TRBV20-1 with TRBJ1-3; TRBD1 matches at 7 bases. CDR3 length: 14 amino acids. The V gene's germline CDR1 is DFQATT and CDR2 SNEGSKA (reference sequence).

This clonotype was picked up a small number of times. For the CDR3, the DNA is TGTGCCAGCAGCGTGACTAGCGGAAACACAGATACGCAGTATTTT. Its translation is CASSVTSGNTDTQYF. The rearrangement joins TRBV9 to TRBJ2-3; TRBD2 agrees at 9 bases. J was trimmed by 2 bases and V by 2 bases; bases with no gene match: 3. Germline values: CDR1 SGDLS, CDR2 YYNGEE. The CDR3 runs 15 residues. The complete variable domain, with remaining parts taken from reference TRBV9 and TRBJ2-3, reads DSGVTQTPKHLITATGQRVTLRCSPRSGDLSVYWYQQSLDQGLQFLIQYYNGEERAKGNILERFSAQQFPDLHSELNLSSLELGDSALYFCASSVTSGNTDTQYFGPGTRLTVL.

This clonotype showed up many times. The chain recombines TRBV5-8 with TRBJ1-5; D remains unclear. This CDR3 has 11 residues. From germline, CDR1 is SGHTS and CDR2 YDEGEE. The V gene lost 7 bases and the J gene lost 4 bases, with 6 bases spanning the gap. Here the CDR3 reads CASGVNQPQHF. CDR3 nucleotides: TGTGCCAGCGGGGTAAATCAGCCCCAGCATTTT.

This clonotype was seen more than once but under ten times. The gene calls are TRBV19 and TRBJ1-1, with no clear D. With 5 bases removed from V and 3 bases from J, the gap between germline ends came to 13 bases. The CDR3 totals 14 residues. CDR1 is LNHDA and CDR2 is SQIVND in the germline V gene (reference sequence). CDR3 loop: CASSPGDSDTEAFF. As DNA, the CDR3 is TGTGCCAGTAGTCCTGGGGATTCGGACACTGAAGCTTTCTTT.

For this clonotype: A much larger clone lies one base from this, so it may be a read error. The chain couples TRBV20-1 to TRBJ2-3, with D perhaps TRBD2 (5 bases). Per the germline V gene, CDR1 is DFQATT and CDR2 is SNEGSKA (reference sequence). The CDR3 covers 15 residues. The CDR3 spells CSARGGARSTDTRYF. Here the CDR3 DNA reads TGCAGTGCTAGAGGGGGAGCGAGAAGCACAGATACGCGGTATTTT.

This clonotype was seen repeatedly, ten times or more. The rearrangement links TRBV24-1 to TRBJ2-1; 10 nucleotides agree with TRBD2. With V trimmed by 4 bases and J by 1 base, 6 bases remained unmatched. Germline V gene lookup returns CDR1 KGHDR and CDR2 SFDVKD. The CDR3 covers 17 residues. The CDR3 reads CATSDPSSGSSYNEQFF. The CDR3 DNA reads TGTGCCACCAGTGACCCCTCTAGCGGGAGTTCCTACAATGAGCAGTTCTTC.

This clonotype was detected a few times. V usage is TRBV10-3 and J usage is TRBJ2-1; D not resolved. Germline V gene data show CDR1 as ENHRY and CDR2 as SYGVKD. The length of the CDR3 is 13 residues. V dropped 2 bases and J dropped 2 bases, with 4 bases sitting between them. CDR3: CAISEGPYNEQFF. CDR3 DNA: TGTGCCATCAGTGAGGGACCCTACAATGAGCAGTTCTTC.

This clonotype was detected only once. The rearrangement links TRBV12-3 or TRBV12-4 to TRBJ2-1, with 8 nucleotides matching TRBD2. The CDR3 is 16 amino acids. Unmatched junction bases numbered 12, after V lost 7 bases and J lost 4 bases. The CDR3 sequence: CASTERTGRAYNEQFF. CDR3 coding DNA: TGTGCCAGCACCGAGAGGACCGGGAGGGCGTACAATGAGCAGTTCTTC.